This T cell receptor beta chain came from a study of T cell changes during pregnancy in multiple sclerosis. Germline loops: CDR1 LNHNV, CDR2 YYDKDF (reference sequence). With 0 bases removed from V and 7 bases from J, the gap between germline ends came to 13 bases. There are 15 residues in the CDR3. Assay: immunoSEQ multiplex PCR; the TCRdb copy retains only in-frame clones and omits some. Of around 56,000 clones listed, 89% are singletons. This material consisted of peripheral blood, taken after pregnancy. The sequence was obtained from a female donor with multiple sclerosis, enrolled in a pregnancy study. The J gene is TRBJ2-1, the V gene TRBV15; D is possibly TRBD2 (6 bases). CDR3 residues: CATSRDPTRVNEQFF. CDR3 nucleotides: TGTGCCACCAGCAGAGACCCGACTAGGGTGAATGAGCAGTTCTTC.